This T cell receptor (beta chain) was retrieved from a study of T cells after yellow fever vaccination. At the level of the study: Where fractions had low cell numbers, libraries were prepared from them with the SMART-Seq v4 Ultra Low Input RNA kit.

Trimming removed 10 bases from V and 6 bases from J; junction bases left unmatched: 10. This CDR3 has 13 residues. The study, taken as a whole, reports: Repertoires obtained by FACS sorting could include abundant clonotypes that entered as contaminants from the bulk population. Weaker in magnitude, the secondary response showed a faster peak on day 5 versus 15.

A universal primer site and UMIs were added as TCR cDNA was made by 5'RACE template switching. From the 5' RACE reads, TCRdb called clonotypes with MiXCR, one entry per CDR3 protein. The sample lists 200,000 to 250,000 distinct CDR3 sequences; less than 9% were seen once. This clonotype was seen at least ten times. No antigen is known for it. This material consisted of CD4+ T cells sorted from PBMCs, taken 15 days after the yellow fever booster vaccination. This rearrangement joins TRBV12-3 or TRBV12-4 to TRBJ2-7; 9 bases map to TRBD2. The source is a man aged 25-40 years who received the YFV17D yellow fever vaccine. CDR3 nucleotide sequence: TGTGCCACCAGGGGAGCGGGAGGTGGCGAGCAGTACTTC. This codes for CATRGAGGGEQYF.